This T cell receptor (beta chain) was sequenced in a study of blood T cells in healthy people across ages. This clonotype was detected a few times. A second PCR, run for roughly 7 to 12 cycles, used a sample-barcoded 5' primer plus a J-beta primer mix. TCRdb re-called the 5' RACE reads with MiXCR, one entry per CDR3 protein. Among 1.5 million to 2 million distinct CDR3 sequences listed, around 50% were seen once. Trimming cost V 6 bases and J 2 bases, with 10 bases left between them. CDR3 length equals 13 residues. Germline values: CDR1 MNHNS, CDR2 SASEGT. The sequenced material came from blood. This receptor was identified in a woman aged 40 to 50 in good health. J is TRBJ2-5 and V is TRBV6-1; D unclear. CDR3 residues: CASRAKGQETQYF. The CDR3 DNA follows: TGTGCCAGCAGGGCGAAAGGACAAGAGACCCAGTACTTC.